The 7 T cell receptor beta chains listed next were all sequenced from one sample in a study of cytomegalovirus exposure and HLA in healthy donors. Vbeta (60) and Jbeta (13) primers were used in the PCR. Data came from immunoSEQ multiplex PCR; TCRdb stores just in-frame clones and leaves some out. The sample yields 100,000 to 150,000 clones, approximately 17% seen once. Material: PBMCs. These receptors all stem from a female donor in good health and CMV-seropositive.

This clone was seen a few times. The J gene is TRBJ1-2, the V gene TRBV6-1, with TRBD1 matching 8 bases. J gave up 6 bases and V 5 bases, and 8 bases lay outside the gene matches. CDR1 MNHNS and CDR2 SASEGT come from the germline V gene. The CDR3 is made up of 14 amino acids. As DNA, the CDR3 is TGTGCCAGCAGTCGGGACAGGAGCATGGATGGCTACACCTTC. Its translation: CASSRDRSMDGYTF.

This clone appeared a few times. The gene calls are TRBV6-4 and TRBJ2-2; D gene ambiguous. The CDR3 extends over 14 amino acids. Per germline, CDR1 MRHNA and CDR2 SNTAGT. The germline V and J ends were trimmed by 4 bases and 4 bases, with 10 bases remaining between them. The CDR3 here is CASSVWASTGELFF. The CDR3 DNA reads TGTGCCAGCAGTGTTTGGGCGAGCACCGGGGAGCTGTTTTTT.

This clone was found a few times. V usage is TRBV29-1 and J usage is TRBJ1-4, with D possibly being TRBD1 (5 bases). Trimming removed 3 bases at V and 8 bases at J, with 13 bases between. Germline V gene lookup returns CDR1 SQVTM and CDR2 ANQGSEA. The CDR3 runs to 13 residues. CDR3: CSVESGGEEKLFF. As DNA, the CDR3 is TGCAGCGTTGAGTCTGGGGGGGAAGAAAAACTGTTTTTT.

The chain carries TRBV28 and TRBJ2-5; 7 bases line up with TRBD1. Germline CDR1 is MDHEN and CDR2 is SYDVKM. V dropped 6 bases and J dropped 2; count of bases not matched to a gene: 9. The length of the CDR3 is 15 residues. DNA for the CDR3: TGTGCCAGCAGCTTACCCGGGACAGAACAAGAGACCCAGTACTTC. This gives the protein CASSLPGTEQETQYF.

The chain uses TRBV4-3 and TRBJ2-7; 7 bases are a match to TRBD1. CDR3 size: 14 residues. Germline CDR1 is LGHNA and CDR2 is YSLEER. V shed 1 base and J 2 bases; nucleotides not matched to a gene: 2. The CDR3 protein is CASSQGGQTYEQYF. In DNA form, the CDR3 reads TGCGCCAGCAGCCAAGGGGGACAGACCTACGAGCAGTACTTC.

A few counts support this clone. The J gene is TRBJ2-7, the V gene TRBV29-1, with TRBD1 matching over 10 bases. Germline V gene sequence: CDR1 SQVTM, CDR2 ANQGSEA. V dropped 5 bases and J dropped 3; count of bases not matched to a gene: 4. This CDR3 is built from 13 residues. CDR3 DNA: TGCAGCGTTCGACAGGGGGCAGTCTACGAGCAGTACTTC. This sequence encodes CSVRQGAVYEQYF.

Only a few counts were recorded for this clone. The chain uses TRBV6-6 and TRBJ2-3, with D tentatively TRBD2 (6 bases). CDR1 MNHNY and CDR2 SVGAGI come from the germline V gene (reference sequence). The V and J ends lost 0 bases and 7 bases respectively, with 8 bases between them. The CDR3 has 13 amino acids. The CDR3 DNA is TGTGCCAGCAGTTACTCGGAGGGAAATACGCAGTATTTT. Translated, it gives CASSYSEGNTQYF.